A single sample is the source of the 19 T cell receptor beta chains below, sequenced in a study of blood T cell repertoires in COVID-19. The protocol was immunoSEQ multiplex PCR, while the TCRdb copy is restricted to in-frame clones and leaves out a portion. The sample gives about 150,000 clones, around 90% of which show up once; approximately 4% is in the top ten. Sequenced: PBMCs or T cells enriched from blood (not recorded which). These receptors all stem from a woman between 40 and 55 years old who had been exposed to COVID-19.

CDR3 residues: CASSPTGFGGANVLTF. CDR3 nucleotide sequence: TGTGCCAGCAGCCCGACAGGGTTTGGGGGGGCCAACGTCCTGACTTTC. The rearrangement uses TRBV7-9 and TRBJ2-6; TRBD1 matches at 7 bases. This CDR3 contains 16 residues. Germline-derived CDR1 and CDR2 are SEHNR and FQNEAQ (reference sequence). Trimming at V came to 5 bases and at J to 4 bases, leaving 8 bases not matched to a gene.

This clone is a singleton in its sample. J is TRBJ2-1 and V is TRBV6-5; 9 bases fit TRBD1. Germline CDR1 MNHEY, CDR2 SVGAGI. The V segment lost 6 bases and the J segment 5 bases; nucleotides outside the gene matches: 5. The CDR3 covers 14 residues. CDR3 sequence: CASRARQGDNEQFF. Here the CDR3 DNA reads TGTGCCAGCAGAGCCCGACAGGGGGACAATGAGCAGTTCTTC.

The gene calls are TRBV2 and TRBJ1-5; D is possibly TRBD1 (5 bases). Per germline, CDR1 SNHLY and CDR2 FYNNEI. Trimming left V 8 bases short and J 6 bases short, with 23 bases between. The CDR3 runs 16 residues. The CDR3 here is CASLEGGAGRGQPQHF. The DNA of the CDR3 is TGTGCCAGCCTGGAGGGTGGCGCCGGGAGGGGTCAGCCCCAGCATTTT.

Notes on this clone: This sample includes further DNA sequences coding for the same CDR3. The V and J genes are TRBV7-2 and TRBJ2-1; the match to TRBD1 covers 7 bases. The germline V gene encodes CDR1 SGHTA and CDR2 FQGNSA. Unmatched junction bases numbered 1, after V lost 1 base and J lost 1 base. The CDR3 is 15 amino acids. CDR3 residues: CASSLEGASYNEQFF. The CDR3 nucleotides read TGTGCCAGCAGCTTAGAGGGGGCATCCTACAATGAGCAGTTCTTC.

J is TRBJ1-1 and V is TRBV9, with 7 bases matching TRBD1. The germline CDR1 and CDR2 sequences are SGDLS and YYNGEE. Trimming took 0 bases from V and 3 from J; bases not matched to a gene: 8. The CDR3 contains 16 residues. The CDR3, as DNA: TGTGCCAGCAGCGTAGGGATAGGGGGCATCGACACTGAAGCTTTCTTT. Translated: CASSVGIGGIDTEAFF.

This chain links TRBV21-1 with TRBJ2-3; TRBD2 reflects the table's D call only, with no check against the DNA. TRBV21-1 is annotated as a pseudogene. The CDR3 is 16 residues long. This chain's CDR3 is CASRVSREECTDTQYF. As DNA, the CDR3 is TGTGCCAGCAGGGTATCTCGAGAAGAATGCACAGATACGCAGTATTTT.

This clone has only one observation. The chain links TRBV5-1 to TRBJ2-3; 8 nucleotides agree with TRBD2. This CDR3 has 17 residues. Trimming cost V 1 base and J 2 bases; bases outside gene matches: 9. Germline V gene sequence: CDR1 SGHRS, CDR2 YFSETQ. The CDR3 loop reads CASSLRSGGRTTDTQYF. DNA of the CDR3: TGCGCCAGCAGCTTGCGCAGCGGGGGAAGGACCACAGATACGCAGTATTTT.

The DNA of the CDR3 is TGTGCCAGCAGTAAACATACAGGGTCTCTTGGGGCCAACGTCCTGACTTTC. It specifies CASSKHTGSLGANVLTF. The V call is TRBV28, the J call TRBJ2-6; weak D call: TRBD1 (6 bases). Between the trimmed V and J ends, which lost 5 bases and 3 bases, there was a span of 17 bases. Per the germline V gene, CDR1 is MDHEN and CDR2 is SYDVKM. The CDR3 consists of 17 residues.

The CDR3 DNA sequence: TGTGCCAGCAGCTCAACCGGGACAGGGGGAAATCAGCCCCAGCATTTT. Its translation: CASSSTGTGGNQPQHF. J is TRBJ1-5 and V is TRBV5-5, with TRBD1 identical over 11 bases. This CDR3 region has 16 residues. CDR1 and CDR2 from the germline V gene are SGHKS and YYEKEE (reference sequence). The V gene end was trimmed by 3 bases and the J gene end by 4 bases; junction bases not matched to a gene: 6.

This chain connects TRBV6-5 to TRBJ1-1; D is unresolved. Trimming removed 0 bases at V and 3 bases at J, with 5 bases between. The germline V gene encodes CDR1 MNHEY and CDR2 SVGAGI. The CDR3 contains 13 residues. As DNA, the CDR3 is TGTGCCAGCAGTTACTCTCGGGACACTGAAGCTTTCTTT. This gives the protein CASSYSRDTEAFF.

V is TRBV6-5 and J is TRBJ1-1; possible D gene TRBD1, 5 bases. Germline assignment: CDR1 MNHEY and CDR2 SVGAGI. The V and J ends lost 2 bases and 4 bases respectively, with 11 bases between them. The length of the CDR3 is 14 residues. The CDR3 sequence: CASSYGNRGTEAFF. As DNA, the CDR3 is TGTGCCAGCAGTTACGGAAATAGGGGCACTGAAGCTTTCTTT.

The chain has TRBV9 and TRBJ1-1; TRBD1 agrees at 7 bases. The CDR3 extends over 14 amino acids. Germline V lookup: CDR1 SGDLS, CDR2 YYNGEE. Trimming at V came to 7 bases and at J to 4 bases, leaving 10 bases not matched to a gene. CDR3 in DNA: TGTGCCAGCTCAGGGGGTGCCGGGAGCACTGAAGCTTTCTTT. It codes for CASSGGAGSTEAFF.

The V call is TRBV7-9, the J call TRBJ1-4; 7 nucleotides agree with TRBD1. The CDR3 totals 16 residues. Germline CDR1 SEHNR, CDR2 FQNEAQ (reference sequence). Trimming took 1 base from V and 5 from J; bases not matched to a gene: 7. In nucleotides, the CDR3 is TGTGCCAGCAGCTTAGGGGGACAGAAATCAAATGAAAAACTGTTTTTT. As protein: CASSLGGQKSNEKLFF.

This clone has a single count. The rearrangement uses TRBV27 and TRBJ1-6, with D perhaps TRBD1 (6 bases). Germline V gives CDR1 MNHEY, CDR2 SMNVEV (reference sequence). Trimming took off 6 bases at V and 6 bases at J, with 12 bases between the two ends. This CDR3 region has 14 residues. CDR3 protein: CASRSGTPNSPLHF. The CDR3 DNA reads TGTGCCAGCAGGTCCGGGACACCTAATTCACCCCTCCACTTT.

This clone was picked up one time. The chain carries TRBV7-9 and TRBJ2-5, with D maybe TRBD1 (5 bases). V was shortened by 5 bases and J by 5 bases, with 15 bases between the two germline ends. Germline V lookup: CDR1 SEHNR, CDR2 FQNEAQ (reference sequence). This CDR3 is 14 amino acids long. CDR3 region: CASSRTGVGETQYF. CDR3 in DNA: TGTGCCAGCAGCCGAACAGGAGTCGGTGAGACCCAGTACTTC.

The chain joins TRBV4-3 to TRBJ1-1; no clear D. CDR3 length: 15 amino acids. Per germline, CDR1 LGHNA and CDR2 YSLEER. Trimming removed 0 bases at V and 2 bases at J, with 10 bases between. The CDR3 DNA reads TGCGCCAGCAGCCAAGATCCGAGTCTTAACACTGAAGCTTTCTTT. This sequence encodes CASSQDPSLNTEAFF.

This rearrangement joins TRBV5-5 to TRBJ1-1; a possible D gene is TRBD1 (6 bases). V lost 4 bases, J lost 6 bases, and 10 bases lay in between. Germline V lookup: CDR1 SGHKS, CDR2 YYEKEE (reference sequence). The CDR3 totals 12 residues. Written as DNA, the CDR3 is TGTGCCAGCAGCCTACAGGGTTCTGAAGCTTTCTTT. Translation gives CASSLQGSEAFF.

V is TRBV6-5 and J is TRBJ2-2; D uncertain. V lost 2 bases and J 0 bases, leaving 10 bases between the germline ends. CDR1 is MNHEY, CDR2 SVGAGI, per germline. This CDR3 contains 16 residues. The DNA of the CDR3 is TGTGCCAGCAGTTACGATTATAGCCCGAACACCGGGGAGCTGTTTTTT. Protein: CASSYDYSPNTGELFF.

The chain employs TRBV7-9 and TRBJ1-1; D unclear. V was clipped by 4 bases and J by 1 base, with 10 bases between them. CDR1 and CDR2 from the germline V gene are SEHNR and FQNEAQ (reference sequence). This CDR3 is 14 amino acids long. CDR3 in amino acids: CASSSQSGNTEAFF. The CDR3 DNA sequence: TGTGCCAGCAGCTCACAGAGTGGGAACACTGAAGCTTTCTTT.